These 27 T cell receptor beta chains were sequenced from one sample in a study of T cell responses to AZD1222 COVID-19 vaccine. Sequenced by immunoSEQ multiplex PCR; TCRdb stores in-frame clones only, minus some. The sample lists under 150,000 clones, over 90% occurring once. Sequencing was performed on peripheral blood, taken on day 0 of AZD1222 vaccination. Source of these receptors: an adult in good health.

This clone has only a few counts. V and J are TRBV6-5 and TRBJ1-1, with unresolved D. CDR1 and CDR2 (germline): MNHEY, SVGAGI. Deletions cut 8 bases from V and 4 bases from J, with 14 bases between. The CDR3 has 13 residues. The CDR3 coding sequence is TGTGCCAGCCCCCCCCGGGGTTTCACTGAAGCTTTCTTT. Encoded protein: CASPPRGFTEAFF.

V and J are TRBV7-9 and TRBJ1-3, with D uncertain. The CDR3 runs 15 residues. V was shortened by 5 bases and J by 0 bases, with 11 bases between the two germline ends. CDR1 and CDR2 (germline): SEHNR, FQNEAQ (reference sequence). CDR3 sequence reads: CASSRTEGSGNTIYF. The CDR3 DNA sequence: TGTGCCAGCAGCCGAACGGAGGGCTCTGGAAACACCATATATTTT.

This clone was recorded only once. The chain is built from TRBV12-5 and TRBJ2-2, with D possibly matching TRBD2 (6 bases). The CDR3 covers 17 residues. Germline CDR1 and CDR2: LGHNT and FRNRAP. Trimming took off 1 base at V and 4 bases at J, with 16 bases between the two ends. CDR3 residues: CASGLDPTRIGTGELFF. The CDR3 DNA reads TGTGCTAGTGGTTTGGACCCGACTAGGATCGGCACCGGGGAGCTGTTTTTT.

The J gene is TRBJ2-1, the V gene TRBV27; TRBD2 aligns across 7 bases. This CDR3 comprises 13 residues. CDR1 MNHEY and CDR2 SMNVEV come from the germline V gene (reference sequence). V lost 11 bases, J lost 8 bases, and 12 bases stayed unmatched. The CDR3 bases are TGTGCCTCCAGGACTAGTTTAGCGTATGAGCAGTTCTTC. Residues: CASRTSLAYEQFF.

The genes are TRBV6-1 and TRBJ2-7; D possibly corresponds to TRBD2 (7 bases). The CDR3 is made up of 17 amino acids. Looked up from germline, CDR1 is MNHNS and CDR2 is SASEGT. The V gene lost 4 bases and the J gene lost 3 bases, with 22 bases spanning the gap. CDR3 coding DNA: TGTGCCAGCAGTGCCGGCGTGGGGGGGGCGATTATCTACGAGCAGTACTTC. Translated: CASSAGVGGAIIYEQYF.

This chain connects TRBV19 to TRBJ1-1; D may be TRBD1 (5 bases). Trimming removed 6 bases at V and 5 bases at J, with 16 bases between. The germline V gene has CDR1 LNHDA and CDR2 SQIVND (reference sequence). This CDR3 region has 14 residues. The DNA for the CDR3 is TGTGCCAGTAGATTCTCAGGGTTCTGGACTGAAGCTTTCTTT. This translates into CASRFSGFWTEAFF. The whole variable domain, remainder taken from reference TRBV19 and TRBJ1-1, is DGGITQSPKYLFRKEGQNVTLSCEQNLNHDAMYWYRQDPGQGLRLIYYSQIVNDFQKGDIAEGYSVSREKKESFPLTVTSAQKNPTAFYLCASRFSGFWTEAFFGQGTRLTVV.

This chain uses TRBV5-5 with TRBJ2-3; tentative D call: TRBD2 (6 bases). Germline lookup yields CDR1 SGHKS and CDR2 YYEKEE (reference sequence). The V end was cut by 4 bases, the J end by 2 bases, with 17 bases between. The CDR3 runs 16 residues. CDR3 in DNA: TGTGCCAGCAGCCGTCTACGGCGGGGCCTCACAGATACGCAGTATTTT. Amino acids: CASSRLRRGLTDTQYF.

Concerning this clone itself: Compared with germline, one end of the junction differs, possibly owing to a read error. The genes are TRBV13 and TRBJ2-1; a possible D gene is TRBD1 (6 bases). Germline loops: CDR1 PRHDT, CDR2 FYEKMQ (reference sequence). CDR3 length: 16 amino acids. CDR3 coding DNA: TGTGCCAGCACTCCTGGCGTGGCAGGGGCATACAATGAACAGTTCTTC. Its translation: CASTPGVAGAYNEQFF.

This clone appeared once. This sequence joins TRBV3-1 (or the pseudogene TRBV3-2) and TRBJ2-7; D gene unclear. V lost 4 bases, J lost 0 bases, and 16 bases lay in between. Germline-derived CDR1 and CDR2 are LGHDT and YNNKEL (reference sequence). This CDR3 comprises 16 residues. CDR3 coding DNA: TGTGCCAGCAGCCCCGTCCTGGCGGCCAGCTCCTACGAGCAGTACTTC. Residues: CASSPVLAASSYEQYF.

This clone ranks as large (0.1 to 1%). The genes are TRBV7-2 and TRBJ1-1; a possible D gene is TRBD1 (6 bases). CDR1 SGHTA and CDR2 FQGNSA come from the germline V gene. The CDR3 length is 13 residues. Trimming stripped 5 bases from V and 5 bases from J, with 12 bases between. CDR3 DNA: TGTGCCAGCAGCCGGACAGAAAGGACTGAAGCTTTCTTT. Its protein product is CASSRTERTEAFF.

The chain carries TRBV5-4 and TRBJ2-6, with a possible D match to TRBD2 (5 bases). Germline V gene data show CDR1 as SGHNT and CDR2 as YYREEE (reference sequence). Trimming shortened V by 2 bases and J by 4 bases, and 10 bases separated the two germline ends. The CDR3 runs 15 residues. Written as DNA, the CDR3 is TGTGCCAGCAGCTTAATCGGGGAAGGGGCCAACGTCCTGACTTTC. Translation gives CASSLIGEGANVLTF.

The chain employs TRBV28 and TRBJ1-2; 12 bases line up with TRBD1. CDR3 length equals 14 residues. CDR1 is MDHEN, CDR2 SYDVKM, per germline. V lost 5 bases, J lost 14 bases, and 12 bases stayed unmatched. The CDR3 region is CASSPGDRGRGNTF. DNA for the CDR3: TGTGCCAGCAGTCCAGGGGACAGGGGGCGAGGAAATACCTTC.

V usage is TRBV30 and J usage is TRBJ1-1; 7 positions agree with TRBD1. V dropped 4 bases and J dropped 3; count of bases not matched to a gene: 5. The germline V gene has CDR1 GTSNPN and CDR2 SVGIG (reference sequence). CDR3 length: 13 residues. For the CDR3, the DNA is TGTGCCTGGATTACGACAGGGTACACTGAAGCTTTCTTT. Translation: CAWITTGYTEAFF.

This clone was found once. The gene calls are TRBV7-6 and TRBJ1-2; D might be TRBD1 (5 bases). Germline V CDR1 and CDR2: SGHVS, FNYEAQ. Deletions cut 1 base from V and 4 bases from J, with 7 bases between. The CDR3 length is 13 residues. In DNA form, the CDR3 reads TGTGCCAGCAGCTTAGGGGACGGCTATGGCTACACCTTC. The encoded protein is CASSLGDGYGYTF.

This chain connects TRBV7-9 to TRBJ1-5, with unresolved D. The CDR3 is 12 residues long. CDR1 is SEHNR, CDR2 FQNEAQ, per germline (reference sequence). Trimming took off 5 bases at V and 8 bases at J, with 10 bases between the two ends. CDR3 DNA sequence: TGTGCCAGCAGCACCGTGAATGAGCCCCAGCATTTT. This encodes CASSTVNEPQHF.

The chain joins TRBV5-1 to TRBJ1-1; D is perhaps TRBD1 (6 bases). The CDR3 has 14 residues. CDR1 and CDR2 (germline): SGHRS, YFSETQ. V was trimmed by 0 bases and J by 5 bases, leaving 11 bases between them. The DNA of the CDR3 is TGCGCCAGCAGCTTGGAAGGGGGATTGACTGAAGCTTTCTTT. Its translation: CASSLEGGLTEAFF.

The chain links TRBV14 to TRBJ1-3; D might be TRBD1 (6 bases). V lost 6 bases, J lost 0 bases, and 12 bases lay in between. The germline V gene has CDR1 SGHDN and CDR2 FVKESK. CDR3 size: 15 residues. CDR3 region: CASSLIRGSGNTIYF. The CDR3 bases are TGTGCCAGCAGTCTAATCAGGGGCTCTGGAAACACCATATATTTT.

The chain carries TRBV2 and TRBJ1-4; D is possibly TRBD1 (6 bases). The CDR3 totals 12 residues. The V end was cut by 5 bases, the J end by 15 bases, with 16 bases between. In germline, CDR1 is SNHLY, CDR2 FYNNEI. CDR3 nucleotides: TGTGCCAGCAGTCCCGGACAGACTAGGTTGTTTTTT. As protein: CASSPGQTRLFF.

This rearrangement joins TRBV6-2 or TRBV6-3 to TRBJ2-7; 8 nucleotides match TRBD2. Trimming removed 5 bases from V and 3 bases from J; junction bases left unmatched: 15. The CDR3 runs to 17 residues. Germline CDR1 is MNHEY and CDR2 is SVGEGT. The DNA of the CDR3 is TGTGCCAGCAGTCACGCCCCGACTAGCGTCAACGGCTACGAGCAGTACTTC. Its translation: CASSHAPTSVNGYEQYF.

This rearrangement joins TRBV11-2 to TRBJ2-1, with a tentative D call TRBD2 (6 bases). The CDR3 totals 15 residues. Between the trimmed V and J ends, which lost 2 bases and 4 bases, there was a span of 12 bases. Per germline, CDR1 SGHAT and CDR2 FQNNGV. In nucleotides, the CDR3 is TGTGCCAGCAGCTTATCCAATCTAGCGTACAATGAGCAGTTCTTC. Its translation: CASSLSNLAYNEQFF.

The rearrangement joins TRBV7-2 to TRBJ2-7; TRBD2 agrees at 15 bases. Germline V gene sequence: CDR1 SGHTA, CDR2 FQGNSA. This CDR3 has 17 amino acids. V lost 5 bases, J lost 2 bases, and 7 bases stayed unmatched. The CDR3 DNA follows: TGTGCCAGCAGCCTCGGACTAGCGGGAGGGGGTACCTACGAGCAGTACTTC. It specifies CASSLGLAGGGTYEQYF. Full variable domain (rest looked up from reference TRBV7-2 and TRBJ2-7): GAGVSQSPSNKVTEKGKDVELRCDPISGHTALYWYRQSLGQGLEFLIYFQGNSAPDKSGLPSDRFSAERTGGSVSTLTIQRTQQEDSAVYLCASSLGLAGGGTYEQYFGPGTRLTVT.

The rearrangement links TRBV2 to TRBJ1-1, with D tentatively TRBD1 (5 bases). The CDR3 consists of 11 residues. Germline CDR1 reads SNHLY; CDR2 reads FYNNEI. CDR3 nucleotides: TGTGCTAAGGGGAGTTGGACTGAAGCTTTCTTT. This translates into CAKGSWTEAFF.

The CDR3 region has the DNA TGTGCCTCCGAACCACGTACAGGTGTAACAGATACGCAGTATTTT. Encoded protein: CASEPRTGVTDTQYF. The rearrangement joins TRBV30 to TRBJ2-3; maybe TRBD1 (5 bases). V shed 7 bases and J shed 3 bases, with 20 bases lying between them. CDR3 length equals 15 residues. Germline CDR1 GTSNPN, CDR2 SVGIG (reference sequence).

The chain is built from TRBV2 and TRBJ1-5, with 7 bases matching TRBD1. This CDR3 has 17 amino acids. Per germline, CDR1 SNHLY and CDR2 FYNNEI. Germline trimming cut 4 bases from V and 4 bases from J; bases unmatched to any gene: 13. This CDR3 is CASSGTPGTVVNQPQHF. The DNA of the CDR3 is TGTGCCAGCAGTGGAACGCCCGGGACAGTAGTTAATCAGCCCCAGCATTTT.

This clone was seen just once. CDR3 sequence: CASSERQGLSGYTF. CDR3 nucleotide sequence: TGTGCCAGCAGTGAACGACAGGGTCTGAGTGGCTACACCTTC. This rearrangement joins TRBV6-1 to TRBJ1-2; 7 bases fit TRBD1. The CDR3 contains 14 residues. Trimming took 2 bases from V and 7 from J; bases not matched to a gene: 7. Germline CDR1 MNHNS, CDR2 SASEGT.

Of note for this clone: The sample carries other DNA sequences with the same CDR3. The chain recombines TRBV7-2 with TRBJ2-5, with TRBD2 identical over 7 bases. Germline V lookup: CDR1 SGHTA, CDR2 FQGNSA. The V segment lost 1 base and the J segment 2 bases; nucleotides outside the gene matches: 4. The CDR3 has 15 residues. The CDR3 here is CASSLGGSGQETQYF. The CDR3 DNA sequence: TGTGCCAGCAGCTTAGGCGGGAGTGGTCAAGAGACCCAGTACTTC.

This clone was seen only once. This chain uses TRBV30 with TRBJ1-6, with D possibly matching TRBD1 (5 bases). Per the germline V gene, CDR1 is GTSNPN and CDR2 is SVGIG (reference sequence). The CDR3 is made up of 14 amino acids. Trimming left V 5 bases short and J 9 bases short, with 17 bases between. The CDR3 protein is CAWGAGVRGSPLHF. CDR3 in DNA: TGTGCCTGGGGGGCGGGGGTCAGAGGTTCACCCCTCCACTTT.